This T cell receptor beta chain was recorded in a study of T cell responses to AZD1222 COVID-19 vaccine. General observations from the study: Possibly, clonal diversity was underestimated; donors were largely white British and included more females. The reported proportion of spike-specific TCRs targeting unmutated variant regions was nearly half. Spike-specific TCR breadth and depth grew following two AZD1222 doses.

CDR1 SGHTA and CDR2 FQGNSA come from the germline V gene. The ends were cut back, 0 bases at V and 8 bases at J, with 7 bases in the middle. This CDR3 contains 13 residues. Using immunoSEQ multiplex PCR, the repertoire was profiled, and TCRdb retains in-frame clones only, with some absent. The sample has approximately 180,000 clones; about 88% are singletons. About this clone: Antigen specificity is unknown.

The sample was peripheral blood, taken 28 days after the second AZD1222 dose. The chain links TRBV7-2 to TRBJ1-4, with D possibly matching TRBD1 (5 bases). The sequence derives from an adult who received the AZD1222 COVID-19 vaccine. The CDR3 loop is CASSLAGEEKLFF. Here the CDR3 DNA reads TGTGCCAGCAGCTTAGCGGGGGAGGAAAAACTGTTTTTT.